This T cell receptor beta chain stems from a study of cytomegalovirus exposure and HLA in healthy donors. The germline gives CDR1 SGHTA, CDR2 FQGNSA. This CDR3 has 14 residues. Measured with immunoSEQ multiplex PCR; TCRdb has only the in-frame clones, and not every one. Of about 140,000 clones in the sample, approximately 87% were seen once. Concerning this clone: The junction does not match germline at one end; this may be a read error.

The sequence derives from a man aged 18 to 35 in good health and CMV-seronegative. Input material: PBMCs. This chain links TRBV7-2 with TRBJ2-7, with 9 bases identical to TRBD2. The CDR3 region is CASSLAGTNTEQYF. The CDR3 DNA is TGTGCCAGCAGCCTAGCGGGGACAAACACCGAGCAGTACTTC.